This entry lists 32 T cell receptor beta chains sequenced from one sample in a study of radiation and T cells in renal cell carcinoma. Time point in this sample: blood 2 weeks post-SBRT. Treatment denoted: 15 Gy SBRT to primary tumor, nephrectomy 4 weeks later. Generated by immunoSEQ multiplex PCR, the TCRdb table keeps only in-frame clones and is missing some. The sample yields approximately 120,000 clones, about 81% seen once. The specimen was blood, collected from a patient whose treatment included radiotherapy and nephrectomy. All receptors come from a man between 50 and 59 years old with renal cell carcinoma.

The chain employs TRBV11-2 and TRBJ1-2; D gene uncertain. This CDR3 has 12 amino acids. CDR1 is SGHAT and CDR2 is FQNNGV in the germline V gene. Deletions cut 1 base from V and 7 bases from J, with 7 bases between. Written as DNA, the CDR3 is TGTGCCAGCAGCTTAGGATTTGGTGGCTACACCTTC. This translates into CASSLGFGGYTF. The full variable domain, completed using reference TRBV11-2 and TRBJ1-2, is EAGVAQSPRYKIIEKRQSVAFWCNPISGHATLYWYQQILGQGPKLLIQFQNNGVVDDSQLPKDRFSAERLKGVDSTLKIQPAKLEDSAVYLCASSLGFGGYTFGSGTRLTVV.

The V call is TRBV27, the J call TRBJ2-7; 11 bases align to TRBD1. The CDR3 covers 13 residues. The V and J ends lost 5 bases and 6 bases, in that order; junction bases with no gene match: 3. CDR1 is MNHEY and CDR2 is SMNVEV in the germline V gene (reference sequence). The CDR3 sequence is CASSGTGGLEQYF. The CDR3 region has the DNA TGTGCCAGCAGTGGGACAGGGGGGCTCGAGCAGTACTTC.

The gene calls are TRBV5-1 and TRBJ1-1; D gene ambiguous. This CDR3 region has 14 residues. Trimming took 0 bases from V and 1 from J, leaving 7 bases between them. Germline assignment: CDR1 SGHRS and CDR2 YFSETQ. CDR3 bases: TGCGCCAGCAGCTTGGACAGCCAGAACACTGAAGCTTTCTTT. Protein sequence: CASSLDSQNTEAFF.

The CDR3 loop is CASSAKPGQPNNEQFF. The DNA for the CDR3 is TGTGCCAGCAGCGCGAAACCGGGACAGCCCAACAATGAGCAGTTCTTC. J is TRBJ2-1 and V is TRBV7-3; 7 nucleotides align to TRBD1. The CDR3 has 16 amino acids. After removal of 5 bases from V and 5 bases from J, the junction contained 12 bases not matched to a gene. The germline V gene encodes CDR1 SGHTA and CDR2 FQGTGA.

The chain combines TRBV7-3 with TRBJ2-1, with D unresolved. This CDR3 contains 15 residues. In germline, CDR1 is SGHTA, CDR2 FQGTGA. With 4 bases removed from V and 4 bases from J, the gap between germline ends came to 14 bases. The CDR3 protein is CASSSTSASYNEQFF. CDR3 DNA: TGTGCCAGCAGCTCAACTTCGGCCTCATACAATGAGCAGTTCTTC.

The CDR3, as DNA: TGCGCCAGCAGCCAAGGATTCGGGGCCGACAATCAGCCCCAGCATTTT. Translating gives CASSQGFGADNQPQHF. The rearrangement uses TRBV4-1 and TRBJ1-5, with D possibly being TRBD1 (5 bases). The CDR3 has 16 amino acids. Germline values: CDR1 MGHRA, CDR2 YSYEKL. The V gene lost 1 base and the J gene lost 3 bases, with 13 bases spanning the gap.

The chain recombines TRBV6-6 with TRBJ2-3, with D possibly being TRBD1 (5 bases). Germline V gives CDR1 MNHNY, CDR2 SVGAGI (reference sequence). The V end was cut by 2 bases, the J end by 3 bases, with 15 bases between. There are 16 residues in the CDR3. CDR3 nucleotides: TGTGCCAGCAGTTACCCGTTGGGGAAGGGGACAGATACGCAGTATTTT. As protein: CASSYPLGKGTDTQYF.

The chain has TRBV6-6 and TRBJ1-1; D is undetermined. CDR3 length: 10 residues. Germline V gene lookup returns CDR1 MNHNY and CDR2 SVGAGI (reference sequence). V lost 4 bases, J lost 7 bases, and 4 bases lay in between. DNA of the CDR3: TGTGCCAGCAGTTTAGGTGAAGCTTTCTTT. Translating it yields CASSLGEAFF.

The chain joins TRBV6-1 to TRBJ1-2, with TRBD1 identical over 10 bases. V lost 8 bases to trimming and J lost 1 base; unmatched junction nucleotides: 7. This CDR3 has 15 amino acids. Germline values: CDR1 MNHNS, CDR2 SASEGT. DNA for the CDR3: TGTGCCAGCCTTTTGACAGGGGGCAGTAACTATGGCTACACCTTC. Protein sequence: CASLLTGGSNYGYTF.

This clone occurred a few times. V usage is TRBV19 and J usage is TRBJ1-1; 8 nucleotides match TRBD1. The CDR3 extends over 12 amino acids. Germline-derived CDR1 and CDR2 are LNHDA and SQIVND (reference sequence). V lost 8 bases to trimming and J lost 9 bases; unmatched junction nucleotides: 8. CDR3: CASSRQGNKAFF. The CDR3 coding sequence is TGTGCCAGTTCCAGACAGGGGAATAAAGCTTTCTTT.

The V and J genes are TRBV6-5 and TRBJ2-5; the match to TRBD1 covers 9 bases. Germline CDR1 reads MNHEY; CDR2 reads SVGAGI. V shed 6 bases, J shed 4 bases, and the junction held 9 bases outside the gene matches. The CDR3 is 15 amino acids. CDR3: CASSYRDRVGETQYF. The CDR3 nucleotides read TGTGCCAGCAGCTACCGGGACAGGGTCGGAGAGACCCAGTACTTC.

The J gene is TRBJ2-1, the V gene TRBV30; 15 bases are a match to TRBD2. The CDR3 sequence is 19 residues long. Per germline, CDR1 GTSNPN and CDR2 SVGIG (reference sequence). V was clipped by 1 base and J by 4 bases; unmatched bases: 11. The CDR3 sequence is CAWSAGLAGGPPIYNEQFF. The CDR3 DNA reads TGTGCCTGGAGTGCGGGACTAGCGGGAGGCCCACCAATATACAATGAGCAGTTCTTC.

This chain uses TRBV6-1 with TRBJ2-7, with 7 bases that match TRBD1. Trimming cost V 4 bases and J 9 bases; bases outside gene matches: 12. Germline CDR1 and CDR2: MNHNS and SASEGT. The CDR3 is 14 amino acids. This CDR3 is CASSGRTGLDGQYF. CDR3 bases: TGTGCCAGCAGTGGCCGGACAGGCCTAGATGGGCAGTACTTC.

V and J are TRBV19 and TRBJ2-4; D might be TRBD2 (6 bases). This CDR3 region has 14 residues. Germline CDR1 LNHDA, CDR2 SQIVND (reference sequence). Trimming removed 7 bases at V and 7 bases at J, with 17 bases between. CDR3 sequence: CASTETRVQNIQYF. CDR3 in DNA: TGTGCCAGTACTGAGACTAGAGTTCAGAACATTCAGTACTTC.

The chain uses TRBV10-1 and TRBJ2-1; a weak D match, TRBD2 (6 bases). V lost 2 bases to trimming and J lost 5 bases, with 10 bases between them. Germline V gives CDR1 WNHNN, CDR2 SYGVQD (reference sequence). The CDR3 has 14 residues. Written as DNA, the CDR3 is TGCGCCAGCAGTGAGGCTAGCGCGAACAATGAGCAGTTCTTC. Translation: CASSEASANNEQFF.

The DNA of the CDR3 is TGTGCCAGCAGGTGGGCACGACAGACAGAGCAGTACTTC. Translating it yields CASRWARQTEQYF. The rearrangement links TRBV11-2 to TRBJ2-7, with a possible D match to TRBD1 (5 bases). V was clipped by 6 bases and J by 7 bases, with 16 bases between them. This CDR3 region has 13 residues. Germline V CDR1 and CDR2: SGHAT, FQNNGV. Looking up the rest from reference TRBV11-2 and TRBJ2-7 gives the full variable domain: EAGVAQSPRYKIIEKRQSVAFWCNPISGHATLYWYQQILGQGPKLLIQFQNNGVVDDSQLPKDRFSAERLKGVDSTLKIQPAKLEDSAVYLCASRWARQTEQYFGPGTRLTVT.

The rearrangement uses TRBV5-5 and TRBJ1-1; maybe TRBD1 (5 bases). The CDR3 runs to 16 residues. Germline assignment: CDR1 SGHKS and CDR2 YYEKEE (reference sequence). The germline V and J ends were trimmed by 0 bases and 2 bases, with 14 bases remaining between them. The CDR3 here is CASSLGGRVENTEAFF. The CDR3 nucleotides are TGTGCCAGCAGCTTGGGGGGACGAGTAGAAAACACTGAAGCTTTCTTT.

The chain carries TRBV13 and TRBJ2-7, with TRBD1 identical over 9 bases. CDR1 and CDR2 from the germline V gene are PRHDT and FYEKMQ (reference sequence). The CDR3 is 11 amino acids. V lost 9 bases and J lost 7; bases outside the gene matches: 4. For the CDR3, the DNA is TGTGCCAGTGGACAGGGGTGGGAGCAGTACTTC. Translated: CASGQGWEQYF.

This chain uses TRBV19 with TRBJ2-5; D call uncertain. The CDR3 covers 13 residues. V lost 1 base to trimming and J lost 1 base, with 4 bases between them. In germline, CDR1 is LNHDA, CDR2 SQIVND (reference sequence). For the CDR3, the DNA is TGTGCCAGTAGTATAGGGACCCAAGAGACCCAGTACTTC. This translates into CASSIGTQETQYF.

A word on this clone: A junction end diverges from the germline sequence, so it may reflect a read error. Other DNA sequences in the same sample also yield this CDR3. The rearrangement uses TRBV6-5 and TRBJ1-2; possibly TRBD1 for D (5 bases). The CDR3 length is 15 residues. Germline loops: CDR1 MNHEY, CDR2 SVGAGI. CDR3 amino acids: CASSFRPAARDGYTF. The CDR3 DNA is TGTGCCAGCAGTTTCCGGCCGGCTGCTCGGGACGGCTACACTTTC.

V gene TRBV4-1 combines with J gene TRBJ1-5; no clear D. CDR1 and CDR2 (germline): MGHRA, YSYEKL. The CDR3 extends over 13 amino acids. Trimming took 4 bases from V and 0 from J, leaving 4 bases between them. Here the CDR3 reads CASSLNSNQPQHF. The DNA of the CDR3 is TGCGCCAGCAGCCTAAATAGCAATCAGCCCCAGCATTTT.

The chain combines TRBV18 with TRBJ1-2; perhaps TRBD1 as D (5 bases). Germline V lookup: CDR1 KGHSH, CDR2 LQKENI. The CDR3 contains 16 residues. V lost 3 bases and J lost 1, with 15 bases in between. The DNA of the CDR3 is TGTGCCAGCTCACCCTCGACAGTGAGAGATAACTATGGCTACACCTTC. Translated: CASSPSTVRDNYGYTF.

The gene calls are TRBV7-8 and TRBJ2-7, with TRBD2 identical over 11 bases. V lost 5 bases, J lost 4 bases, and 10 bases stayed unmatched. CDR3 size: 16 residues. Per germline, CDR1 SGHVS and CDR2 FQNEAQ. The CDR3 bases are TGTGCCAGCAGCCCCGGGACTAGCGGTACTTCTTACGAGCAGTACTTC. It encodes CASSPGTSGTSYEQYF.

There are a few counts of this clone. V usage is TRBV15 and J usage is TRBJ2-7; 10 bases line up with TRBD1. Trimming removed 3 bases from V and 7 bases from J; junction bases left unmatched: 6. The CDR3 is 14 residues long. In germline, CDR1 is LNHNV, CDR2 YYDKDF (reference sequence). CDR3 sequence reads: CATSRWDRGEEQYF. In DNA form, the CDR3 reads TGTGCCACCAGCAGGTGGGACAGGGGTGAGGAGCAGTACTTC.

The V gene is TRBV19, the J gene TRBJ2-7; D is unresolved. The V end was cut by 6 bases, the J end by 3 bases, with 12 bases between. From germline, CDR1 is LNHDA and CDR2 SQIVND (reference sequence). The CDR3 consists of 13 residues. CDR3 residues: CASSQNPVYEQYF. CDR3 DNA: TGTGCCAGTAGCCAAAATCCGGTCTACGAGCAGTACTTC.

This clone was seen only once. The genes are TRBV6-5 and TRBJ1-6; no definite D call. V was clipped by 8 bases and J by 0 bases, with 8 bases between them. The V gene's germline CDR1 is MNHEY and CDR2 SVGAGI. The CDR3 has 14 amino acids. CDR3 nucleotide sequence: TGTGCCAGCCTACCTTTCTCCTATAATTCACCCCTCCACTTT. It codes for CASLPFSYNSPLHF.

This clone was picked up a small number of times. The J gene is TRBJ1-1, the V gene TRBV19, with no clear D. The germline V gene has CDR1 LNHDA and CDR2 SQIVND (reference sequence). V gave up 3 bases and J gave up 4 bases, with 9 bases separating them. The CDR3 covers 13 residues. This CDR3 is CASSIGRGTEAFF. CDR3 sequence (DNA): TGTGCCAGTAGTATCGGCAGAGGCACTGAAGCTTTCTTT.

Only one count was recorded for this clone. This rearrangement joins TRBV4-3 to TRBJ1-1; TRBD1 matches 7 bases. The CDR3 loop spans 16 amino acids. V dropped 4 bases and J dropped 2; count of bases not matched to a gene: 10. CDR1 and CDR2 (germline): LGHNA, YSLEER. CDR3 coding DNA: TGCGCCAGCAGCCCTTCAACAGGGGAAGGTAACACTGAAGCTTTCTTT. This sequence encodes CASSPSTGEGNTEAFF.

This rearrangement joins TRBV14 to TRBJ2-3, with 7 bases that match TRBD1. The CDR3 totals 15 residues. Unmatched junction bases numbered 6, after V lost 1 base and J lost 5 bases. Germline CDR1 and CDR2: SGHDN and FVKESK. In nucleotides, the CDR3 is TGTGCCAGCAGCCAAGGGACAGGTTGGGTAGATACGCAGTATTTT. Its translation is CASSQGTGWVDTQYF.

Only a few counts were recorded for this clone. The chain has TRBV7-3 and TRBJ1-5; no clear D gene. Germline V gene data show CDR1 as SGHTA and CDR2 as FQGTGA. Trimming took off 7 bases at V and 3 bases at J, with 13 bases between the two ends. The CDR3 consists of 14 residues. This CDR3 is CASTYRRSNQPQHF. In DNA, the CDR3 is TGTGCCAGCACGTACAGAAGATCCAATCAGCCCCAGCATTTT.

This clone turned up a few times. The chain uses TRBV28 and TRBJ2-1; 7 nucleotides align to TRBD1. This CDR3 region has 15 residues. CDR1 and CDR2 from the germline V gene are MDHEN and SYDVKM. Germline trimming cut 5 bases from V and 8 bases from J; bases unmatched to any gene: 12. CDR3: CASSLGTVLVHEQFF. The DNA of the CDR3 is TGTGCCAGCAGTCTAGGGACAGTTCTAGTCCATGAGCAGTTCTTC.

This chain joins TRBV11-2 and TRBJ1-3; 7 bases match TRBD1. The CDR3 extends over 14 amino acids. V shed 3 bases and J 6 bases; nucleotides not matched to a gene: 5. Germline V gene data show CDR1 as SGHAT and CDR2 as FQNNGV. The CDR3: CASSLTGFENTIYF. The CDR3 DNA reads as TGTGCCAGCAGCTTGACAGGGTTTGAAAACACCATATATTTT.